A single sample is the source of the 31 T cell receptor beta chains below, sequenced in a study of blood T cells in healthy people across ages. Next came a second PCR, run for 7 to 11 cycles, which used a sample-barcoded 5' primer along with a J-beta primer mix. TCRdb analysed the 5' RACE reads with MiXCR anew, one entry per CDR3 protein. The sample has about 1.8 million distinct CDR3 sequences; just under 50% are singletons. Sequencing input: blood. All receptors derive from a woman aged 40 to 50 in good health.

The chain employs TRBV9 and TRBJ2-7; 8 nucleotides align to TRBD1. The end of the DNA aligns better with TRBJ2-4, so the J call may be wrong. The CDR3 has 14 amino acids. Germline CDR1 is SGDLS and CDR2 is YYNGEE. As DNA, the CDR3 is TGTGCCAGCAGCGTATCCGGGACAGGCAACATTCAGTACTTC. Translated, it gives CASSVSGTGNIQYF.

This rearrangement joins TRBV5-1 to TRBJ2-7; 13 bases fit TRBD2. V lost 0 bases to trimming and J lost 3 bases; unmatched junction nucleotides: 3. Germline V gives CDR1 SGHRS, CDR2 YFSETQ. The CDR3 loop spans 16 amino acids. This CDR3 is CASSLGLAGGGYEQYF. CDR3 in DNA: TGCGCCAGCAGCTTGGGACTAGCGGGGGGAGGCTACGAGCAGTACTTC.

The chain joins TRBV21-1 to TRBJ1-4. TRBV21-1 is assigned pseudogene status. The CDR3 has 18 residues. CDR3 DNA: TGTGCCAGCAGCAAAGCGCTTTGGGACAGTTCAACTAATGAAAAACTGTTTTTT. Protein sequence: CASSKALWDSSTNEKLFF.

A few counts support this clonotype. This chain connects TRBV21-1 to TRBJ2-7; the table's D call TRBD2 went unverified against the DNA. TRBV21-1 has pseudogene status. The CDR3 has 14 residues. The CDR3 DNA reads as TGTGCCAGCAGAAAAGGACTAGCGGTCTGCGAGCAGTACTTC. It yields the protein CASRKGLAVCEQYF.

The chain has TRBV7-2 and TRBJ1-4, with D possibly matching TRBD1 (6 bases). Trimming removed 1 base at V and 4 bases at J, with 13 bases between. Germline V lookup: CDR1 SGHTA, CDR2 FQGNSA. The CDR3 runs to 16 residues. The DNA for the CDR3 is TGTGCCAGCAGCTTAGATGGGGCCAGGGGTAATGAAAAACTGTTTTTT. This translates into CASSLDGARGNEKLFF.

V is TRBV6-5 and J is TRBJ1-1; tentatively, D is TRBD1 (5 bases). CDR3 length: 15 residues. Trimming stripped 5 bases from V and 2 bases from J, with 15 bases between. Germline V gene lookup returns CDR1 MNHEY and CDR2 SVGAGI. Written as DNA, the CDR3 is TGTGCCAGCAGTACCGTCGGCAGGGCCAACACTGAAGCTTTCTTT. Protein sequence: CASSTVGRANTEAFF.

The CDR3 DNA is TGTGCCAGCAGCTTGCAACCTACTGGGGGGGAGACCCAGTACTTC. Translating it yields CASSLQPTGGETQYF. The chain has TRBV13 and TRBJ2-5; TRBD2 might be the D (6 bases). V was pared by 3 bases and J by 5 bases, with 16 bases between. The V gene's germline CDR1 is PRHDT and CDR2 FYEKMQ (reference sequence). The CDR3 has 15 amino acids. The full variable domain, with the rest looked up from reference TRBV13 and TRBJ2-5, is AAGVIQSPRHLIKEKRETATLKCYPIPRHDTVYWYQQGPGQDPQFLISFYEKMQSDKGSIPDRFSAQQFSDYHSELNMSSLELGDSALYFCASSLQPTGGETQYFGPGTRLLVL.

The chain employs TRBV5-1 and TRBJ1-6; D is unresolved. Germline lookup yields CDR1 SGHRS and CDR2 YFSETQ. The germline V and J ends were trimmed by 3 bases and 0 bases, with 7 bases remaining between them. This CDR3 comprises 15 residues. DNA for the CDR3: TGCGCCAGCAGCTCGTCCAGCTCCTATAATTCACCCCTCCACTTT. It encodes CASSSSSSYNSPLHF.

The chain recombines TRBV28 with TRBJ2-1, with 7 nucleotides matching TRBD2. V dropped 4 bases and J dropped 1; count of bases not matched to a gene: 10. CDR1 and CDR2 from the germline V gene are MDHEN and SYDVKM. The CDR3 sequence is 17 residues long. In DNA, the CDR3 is TGTGCCAGCAGTTCCCCTACCCGGGGGGTATCCTACAATGAGCAGTTCTTC. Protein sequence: CASSSPTRGVSYNEQFF.

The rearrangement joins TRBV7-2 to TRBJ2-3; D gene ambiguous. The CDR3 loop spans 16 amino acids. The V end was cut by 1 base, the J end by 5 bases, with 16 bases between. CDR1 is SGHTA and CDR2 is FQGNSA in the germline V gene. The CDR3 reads CASSLVVGRVEDTQYF. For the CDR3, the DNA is TGTGCCAGCAGCTTAGTAGTGGGAAGGGTTGAAGATACGCAGTATTTT.

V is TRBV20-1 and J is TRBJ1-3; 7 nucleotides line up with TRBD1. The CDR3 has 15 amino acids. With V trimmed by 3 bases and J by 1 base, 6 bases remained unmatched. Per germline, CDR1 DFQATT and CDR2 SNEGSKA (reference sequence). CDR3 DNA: TGCAGTGCTAGCCTGACAGGGATATCTGGAAACACCATATATTTT. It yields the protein CSASLTGISGNTIYF.

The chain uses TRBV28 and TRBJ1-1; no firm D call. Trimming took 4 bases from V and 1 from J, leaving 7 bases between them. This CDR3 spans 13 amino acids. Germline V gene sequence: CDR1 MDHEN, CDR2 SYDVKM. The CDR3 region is CASSSARNTEAFF. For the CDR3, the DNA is TGTGCCAGCAGTTCCGCCCGGAACACTGAAGCTTTCTTT.

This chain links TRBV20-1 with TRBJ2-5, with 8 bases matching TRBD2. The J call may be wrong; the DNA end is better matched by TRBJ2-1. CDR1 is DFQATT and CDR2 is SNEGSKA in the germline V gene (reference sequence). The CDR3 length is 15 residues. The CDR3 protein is CSAISGGGHQETQFF. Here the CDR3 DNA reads TGCAGTGCTATTTCTGGCGGGGGGCACCAAGAGACCCAGTTCTTC.

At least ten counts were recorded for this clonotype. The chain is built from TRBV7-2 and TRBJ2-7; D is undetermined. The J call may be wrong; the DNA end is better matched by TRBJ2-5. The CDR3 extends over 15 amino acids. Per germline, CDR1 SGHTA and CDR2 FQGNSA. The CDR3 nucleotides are TGTGCCAGCAGCTCCACCTACAACCCAGGCGAGACCCAGTACTTC. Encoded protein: CASSSTYNPGETQYF.

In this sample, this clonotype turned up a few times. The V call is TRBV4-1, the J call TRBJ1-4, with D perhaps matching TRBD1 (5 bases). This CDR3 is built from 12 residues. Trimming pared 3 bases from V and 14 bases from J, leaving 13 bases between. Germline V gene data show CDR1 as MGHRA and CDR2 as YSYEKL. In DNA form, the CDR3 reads TGCGCCAGCAGCCATGCCCGAAGGGGTCTGTTTTTT. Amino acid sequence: CASSHARRGLFF.

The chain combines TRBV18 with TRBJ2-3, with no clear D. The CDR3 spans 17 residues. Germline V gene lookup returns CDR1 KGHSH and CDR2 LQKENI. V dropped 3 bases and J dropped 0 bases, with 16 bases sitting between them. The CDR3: CASSPLKAQTSTDTQYF. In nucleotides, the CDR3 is TGTGCCAGCTCACCTCTGAAAGCGCAAACTAGCACAGATACGCAGTATTTT.

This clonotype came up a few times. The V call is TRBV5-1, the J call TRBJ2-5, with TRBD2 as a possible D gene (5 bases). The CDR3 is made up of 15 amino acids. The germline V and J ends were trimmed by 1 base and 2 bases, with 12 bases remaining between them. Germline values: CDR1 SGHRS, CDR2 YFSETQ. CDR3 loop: CASSLPTGNQETQYF. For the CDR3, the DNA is TGCGCCAGCAGCTTGCCCACGGGAAATCAAGAGACCCAGTACTTC.

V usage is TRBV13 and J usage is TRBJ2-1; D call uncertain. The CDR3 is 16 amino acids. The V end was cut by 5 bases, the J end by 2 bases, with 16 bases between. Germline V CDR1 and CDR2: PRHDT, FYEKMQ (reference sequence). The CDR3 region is CASSPRLGLAYNEQFF. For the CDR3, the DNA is TGTGCCAGCAGCCCCCGTTTGGGTCTCGCCTACAATGAGCAGTTCTTC.

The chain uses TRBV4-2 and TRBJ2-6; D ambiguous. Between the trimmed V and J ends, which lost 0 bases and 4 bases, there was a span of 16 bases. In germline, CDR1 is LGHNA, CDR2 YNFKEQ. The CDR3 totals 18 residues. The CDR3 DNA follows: TGTGCCAGCAGCCAAGATCCGGATGAGCATTTAGGGGCCAACGTCCTGACTTTC. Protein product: CASSQDPDEHLGANVLTF.

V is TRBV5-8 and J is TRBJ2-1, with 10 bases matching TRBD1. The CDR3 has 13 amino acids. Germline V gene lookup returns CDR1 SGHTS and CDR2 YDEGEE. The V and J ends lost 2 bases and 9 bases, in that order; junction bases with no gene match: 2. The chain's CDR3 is CASSFDRGLEQFF. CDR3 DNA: TGTGCCAGCAGCTTTGACAGGGGGCTTGAGCAGTTCTTC.

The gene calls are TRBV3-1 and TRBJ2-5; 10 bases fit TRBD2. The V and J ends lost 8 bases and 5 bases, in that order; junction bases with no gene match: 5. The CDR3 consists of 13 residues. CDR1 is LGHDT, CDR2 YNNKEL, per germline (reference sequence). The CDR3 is CASAAGGRETQYF. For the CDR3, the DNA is TGTGCCAGCGCAGCGGGGGGGCGTGAGACCCAGTACTTC.

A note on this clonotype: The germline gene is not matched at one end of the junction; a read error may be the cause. The CDR3 here is CASSQLAGFYNELFF. CDR3 in DNA: TGTGCCAGCAGTCAACTAGCGGGGTTTTACAATGAGCTGTTCTTC. The V call is TRBV28, the J call TRBJ2-1, with TRBD2 matching over 10 bases. CDR3 length: 15 residues. Germline-derived CDR1 and CDR2 are MDHEN and SYDVKM.

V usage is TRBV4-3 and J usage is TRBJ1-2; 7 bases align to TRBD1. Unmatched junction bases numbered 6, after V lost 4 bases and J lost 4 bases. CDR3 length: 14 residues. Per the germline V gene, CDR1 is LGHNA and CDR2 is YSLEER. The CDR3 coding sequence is TGCGCCAGCAGCCGACAGGGTTTGCCCTATGGCTACACCTTC. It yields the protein CASSRQGLPYGYTF.

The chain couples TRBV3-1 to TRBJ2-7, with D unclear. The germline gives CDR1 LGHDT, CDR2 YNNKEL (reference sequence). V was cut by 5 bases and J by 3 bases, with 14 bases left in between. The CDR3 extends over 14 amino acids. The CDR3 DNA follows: TGTGCCAGCAGCTCGGGCCCTATTGACTACGAGCAGTACTTC. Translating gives CASSSGPIDYEQYF.

The CDR3 spells CASSSTTGGWDTEAFF. CDR3 in DNA: TGCGCCAGCAGCTCAACGACAGGGGGCTGGGACACTGAAGCTTTCTTT. This chain connects TRBV5-1 to TRBJ1-1; 10 bases align to TRBD1. V shed 3 bases, J shed 3 bases, and the junction held 8 bases outside the gene matches. Per the germline V gene, CDR1 is SGHRS and CDR2 is YFSETQ. CDR3 length: 16 amino acids.

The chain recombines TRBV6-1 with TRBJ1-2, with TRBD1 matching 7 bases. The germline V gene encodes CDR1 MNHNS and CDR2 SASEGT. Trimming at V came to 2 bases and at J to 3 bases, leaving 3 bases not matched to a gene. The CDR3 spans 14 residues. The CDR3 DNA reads TGTGCCAGCAGTGAACAAGACAGGGACTATGGCTACACCTTC. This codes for CASSEQDRDYGYTF.

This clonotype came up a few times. In nucleotides, the CDR3 is TGCAGTGCTAGAGATCCTCCAGGGGAGAGGTCACCCCTCCACTTT. As protein: CSARDPPGERSPLHF. J is TRBJ1-6 and V is TRBV20-1, with a tentative D call TRBD1 (6 bases). This CDR3 region has 15 residues. Trimming took 0 bases from V and 10 from J, leaving 16 bases between them. From germline, CDR1 is DFQATT and CDR2 SNEGSKA (reference sequence).

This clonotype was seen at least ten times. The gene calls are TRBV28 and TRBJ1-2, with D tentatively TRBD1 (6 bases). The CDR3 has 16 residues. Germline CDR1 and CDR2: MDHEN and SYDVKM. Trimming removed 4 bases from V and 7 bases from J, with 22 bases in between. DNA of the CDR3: TGTGCCAGCAGTTCCCAGGGGAGACGGTTAAGCGGTGGCTACACCTTC. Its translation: CASSSQGRRLSGGYTF.

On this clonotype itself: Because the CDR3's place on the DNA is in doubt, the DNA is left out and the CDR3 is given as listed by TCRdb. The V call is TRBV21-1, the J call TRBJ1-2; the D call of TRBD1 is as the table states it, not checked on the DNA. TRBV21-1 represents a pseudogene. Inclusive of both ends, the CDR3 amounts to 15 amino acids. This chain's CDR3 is CASSDVGTGIYGYTF.

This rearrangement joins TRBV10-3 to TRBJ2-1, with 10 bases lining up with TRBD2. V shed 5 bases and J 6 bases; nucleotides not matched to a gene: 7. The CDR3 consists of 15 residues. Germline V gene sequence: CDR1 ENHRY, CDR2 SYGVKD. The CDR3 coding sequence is TGTGCCATCAGTAGGAGCGGGGGGGCCATCAATGAGCAGTTCTTC. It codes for CAISRSGGAINEQFF.

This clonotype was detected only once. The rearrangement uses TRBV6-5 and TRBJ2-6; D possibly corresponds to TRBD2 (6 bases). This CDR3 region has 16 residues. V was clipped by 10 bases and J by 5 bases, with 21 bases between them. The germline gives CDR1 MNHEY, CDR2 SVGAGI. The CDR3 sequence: CAIVDIGTGRANVLTF. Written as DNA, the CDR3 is TGTGCCATTGTGGACATCGGGACTGGTAGGGCCAACGTCCTGACTTTC.